The entry below describes one T cell receptor (beta chain). This sample was taken from a study of cytomegalovirus exposure and HLA in healthy donors. The CDR3 covers 15 residues. V was shortened by 0 bases and J by 5 bases, with 12 bases between the two germline ends. CDR1 is MNHNY and CDR2 is SVGAGI in the germline V gene (reference sequence). The PCR was carried out with 60 Vbeta primers and 13 Jbeta primers. The protocol was immunoSEQ multiplex PCR, while the TCRdb copy is restricted to in-frame clones and leaves out a portion. The table has tens of thousands of clones, roughly 77% seen once; the top ten hold around 4.3%.

The TCR originated in a man in his 60s in good health and CMV-seronegative. J is TRBJ2-3 and V is TRBV6-6; D is possibly TRBD2 (6 bases). The sequencing sample was made of PBMCs. Here the CDR3 DNA reads TGTGCCAGCAGTTACTCGAGGCAGGGAGGAGATACGCAGTATTTT. Protein: CASSYSRQGGDTQYF.